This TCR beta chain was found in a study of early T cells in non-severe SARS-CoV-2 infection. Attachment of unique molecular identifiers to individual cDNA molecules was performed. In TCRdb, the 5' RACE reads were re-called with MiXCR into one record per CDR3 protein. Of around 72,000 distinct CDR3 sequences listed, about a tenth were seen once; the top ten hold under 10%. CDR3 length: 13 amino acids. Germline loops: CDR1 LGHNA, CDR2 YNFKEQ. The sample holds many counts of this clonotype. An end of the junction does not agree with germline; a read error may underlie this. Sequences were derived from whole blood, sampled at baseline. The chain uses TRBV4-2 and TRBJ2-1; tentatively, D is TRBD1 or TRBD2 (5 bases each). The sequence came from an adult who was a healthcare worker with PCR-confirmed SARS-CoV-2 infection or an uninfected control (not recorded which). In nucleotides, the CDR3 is TGTGCCAGCAGCCCGGGGATGGGGCTAGACCCTATATTC. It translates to CASSPGMGLDPIF.